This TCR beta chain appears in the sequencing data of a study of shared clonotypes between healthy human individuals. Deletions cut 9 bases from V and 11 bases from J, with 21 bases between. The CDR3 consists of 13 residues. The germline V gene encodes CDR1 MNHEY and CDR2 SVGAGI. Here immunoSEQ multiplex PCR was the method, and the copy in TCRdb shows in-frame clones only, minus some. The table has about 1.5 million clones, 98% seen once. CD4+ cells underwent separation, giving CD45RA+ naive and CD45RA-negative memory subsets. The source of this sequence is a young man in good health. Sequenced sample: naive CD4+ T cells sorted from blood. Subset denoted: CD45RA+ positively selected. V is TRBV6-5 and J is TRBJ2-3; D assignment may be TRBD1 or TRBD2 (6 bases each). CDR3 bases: TGTGCCAGTTCGACAGGCCGGGGGCCGGTGCAGTATTTT. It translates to CASSTGRGPVQYF.